The entry below describes one T cell receptor beta chain. This sample was included in a study of technical replicates of blood from a handful of donors. The CDR3 consists of 11 residues. Per germline, CDR1 DFQATT and CDR2 SNEGSKA (reference sequence). The V gene lost 3 bases and the J gene lost 7 bases, with 7 bases spanning the gap. Clones were read by immunoSEQ multiplex PCR, and TCRdb kept only the in-frame ones, dropping some. Among about 72,000 clones listed, about 92% were seen once. This receptor was identified in a human donor in good health. The sample comprised T cells isolated from PBMCs. The chain couples TRBV20-1 to TRBJ1-3; no clear D gene. CDR3 nucleotide sequence: TGCAGTGCTAGGAGGCTGAACACCATATATTTT. Protein sequence: CSARRLNTIYF.